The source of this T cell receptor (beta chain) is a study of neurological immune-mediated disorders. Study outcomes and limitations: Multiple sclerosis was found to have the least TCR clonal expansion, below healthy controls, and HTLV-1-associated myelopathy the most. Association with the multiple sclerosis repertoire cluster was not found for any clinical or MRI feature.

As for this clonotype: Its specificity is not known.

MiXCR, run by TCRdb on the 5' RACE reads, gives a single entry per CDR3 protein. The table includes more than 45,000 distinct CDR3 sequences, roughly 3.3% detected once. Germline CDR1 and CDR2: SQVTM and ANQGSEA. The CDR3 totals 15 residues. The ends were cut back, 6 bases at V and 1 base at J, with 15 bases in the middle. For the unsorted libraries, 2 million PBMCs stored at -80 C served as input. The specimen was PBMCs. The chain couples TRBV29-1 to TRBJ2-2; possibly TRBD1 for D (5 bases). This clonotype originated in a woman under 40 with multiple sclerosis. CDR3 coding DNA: TGCAGCGTCCCTGCTCCAGACAGGAACACCGGGGAGCTGTTTTTT. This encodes CSVPAPDRNTGELFF.